The entry below describes one T cell receptor (beta chain). What this receptor recognizes is not known. Per-nucleotide qualities are absent, and no much larger clonotype sits a single base away. A patient counted as having stable Graves' hyperthyroidism if no progression to ophthalmopathy occurred over 18 months of follow-up. Hyperthyroidism patients were newly diagnosed, with disease duration under 2 months, and aged 18 to 65 years. The study excluded patients with uncontrolled infections, other autoimmune diseases, pregnancy or lactation. Diagnoses were based on clinical symptoms, serum thyroxine and TRAb, thyroid ultrasound and orbital computed tomography. Ficoll-Paque density gradient centrifugation was used to isolate PBMCs from around 9.1 ml of fresh peripheral blood. Total RNA was extracted with Trizol reagent, and quality was checked on an Agilent 2100 Bioanalyzer. The data belong to a study of T cells in Graves' hyperthyroidism and ophthalmopathy (dated 2019 in TCRdb). Regarding the complete study: Peripheral blood samples were taken at the time of initial diagnosis, prior to any treatment. Prospective prediction of ophthalmopathy was tested in an independent validation cohort consisting of 18 hyperthyroidism patients and approximately 16 patients who later progressed to ophthalmopathy. In addition, the study compared T-cell repertoires in thyroid tissue and in blood from about six Graves' hyperthyroidism patients. Following sampling, methimazole starting at 30 mg daily was given to hyperthyroidism patients, and high-dose intravenous methylprednisolone was given to ophthalmopathy patients. TCR V-J signatures able to tell the groups apart were searched for in a discovery cohort of 95 to 100 patients, of whom roughly 42 had Graves' ophthalmopathy and around 57 had stable Graves' hyperthyroidism. The paper reports TCR Vbeta CDR3 sequencing of 140 or so peripheral blood samples: under 45 ophthalmopathy, roughly 80 hyperthyroidism and approximately 17 progressor patients. The 95 to 100 discovery patients were divided at random into training and test sets in a 7:3 ratio. Here is what the overall study found, with its caveats: In cross-validation, a model built on a 13 V-J signature told ophthalmopathy apart from stable hyperthyroidism with approximately 90% sensitivity and about 81% specificity, and in testing the same model reached 80%/75%. Blood samples also contained most of the expanded thyroid clonotypes (frequency above 0.001), which suggests that blood repertoires may reflect thyroid immune responses. During validation, the model predicted progression to ophthalmopathy a median of approximately 6 months ahead of onset, with almost 71% sensitivity and almost 75% specificity. No statistical method was used to fix the sample size in advance, and group allocation was not hidden from the investigators.

The germline V gene gives CDR1 as SGHAT and CDR2 as FQNNGV. The V end loses 5 bases and the J end loses 5 bases, and a stretch of 18 bases separates them. The CDR3 covers 16 residues, taking in both the cysteine and the phenylalanine. Of all the DNA, just the CDR3 is kept, 48 bases in frame from base 1. The TCR beta CDR3 regions were amplified from RNA transcripts. The first round of RT-PCR for the TCR CDR3 was performed with the HTBI primer set and the Qiagen OneStep RT-PCR kit. Libraries were constructed in a second round of multiplex PCR, after which size selection and purification were performed. Sequencing of the libraries was done on an Illumina HiSeq2000 using paired-end 100 bp reads. Per the source publication's procedure: Raw data were processed with SOAPnuke, discarding reads with adapters, uncalled bases, mean Phred below 15, or no exact constant-primer or identifier match. High-quality paired reads were merged with COPE v1.2.5, and unique nucleotide sequences were defined as clonotypes. Clonotypes were aligned to IMGT TRBV, TRBD and TRBJ reference segments using MiTCR v1.1. The analysis was restricted to V-J combinations with a frequency above 0.0001, which together covered about 99% of the repertoires. The TCS score was defined as the ratio of F50 (clonal expansion) to E x V (chaos), calculated using BLOSUM62-based TCRdist between CDR3 peptides within each V-J. Welch's t-statistics and random forest reduced around 520 V-J features to fewer than 15, which were used in a naive Bayes classifier (R e1071). The similarity between thyroid and blood repertoires was quantified using the Morisita-Horn index. The public reads were reprocessed in TCRdb via fastp at Q25 and MiXCR, keeping in-frame beta chains. Each CDR3 protein gets just one entry, which takes the most common genes and DNA from the rows behind it. The V and J calls reflect TCRdb's pipeline rather than the authors' work. This sample gives hundreds of thousands of distinct CDR3 sequences in total; under 45% of them show up just once. The ten most abundant clones make up 31% of the sample.

Sequences were obtained from blood. The sequence links TRBV11-2 to TRBJ2-2; the D call is possibly TRBD1 or TRBD2, each sharing 5 bases. The sequence was collected from a woman aged 40-49 years with Graves' hyperthyroidism. The encoded CDR3 is CASSPGTRWLTGELFF. The nucleotides read TGTGCCAGCAGCCCCGGGACCCGGTGGCTTACCGGGGAGCTGTTTTTT.